The rows below give T cell receptor beta chains drawn from one sample of a study of cytomegalovirus exposure and HLA in healthy donors. The data were produced by immunoSEQ multiplex PCR, yet TCRdb's version contains in-frame clones alone and is incomplete. The data hold 100,000 to 150,000 clones, with over 70% observed a single time. Material: PBMCs. The receptors here all came from a man aged 18 to 30 in good health and CMV-seropositive. Each CDR3 is given with its conserved first and last residue. D genes are given only for firm matches. Size is omitted from some rows. Given values are once, few, many or a class for expanded clones.

NA	14	NA	TRBJ1-2	TRBV19	TGTGCCAGTAGTACGACGACAGAGATTTATGGCTACACCTTC	CASSTTTEIYGYTF
once	13	TRBD1	TRBJ1-2	TRBV18	TGTGCCAGCTCATCCTTAAGGGGGCCTGGCTACACCTTC	CASSSLRGPGYTF
NA	13	TRBD2	TRBJ2-3	TRBV7-2	TGTGCCATTCGGACTAGCGGCACAGATACGCAGTATTTT	CAIRTSGTDTQYF
once	13	NA	TRBJ1-2	TRBV27	TGTGCCAGCAGATCAGGGCCCATCTATGGCTACACCTTC	CASRSGPIYGYTF
NA	15	TRBD1	TRBJ1-5	TRBV19	TGTGCCAGTATGAAGGACAGGGCTAGCAATCAGCCCCAGCATTTT	CASMKDRASNQPQHF
once	15	TRBD1	TRBJ1-6	TRBV7-2	TGTGCCAGCAGGACCCAAGGGGGCGGCAATTCACCCCTCCACTTT	CASRTQGGGNSPLHF
NA	14	TRBD1	TRBJ1-2	TRBV30	TGTGCCTGGAGTTTGGGACAGGGGAACTATGGCTACACCTTC	CAWSLGQGNYGYTF
few	16	NA	TRBJ1-6	TRBV9	TGTGCCAGCAGCGCTGACCCGGGCCTCCGGGGGTCACCCCTCCACTTT	CASSADPGLRGSPLHF
NA	14	NA	TRBJ2-7	TRBV9	TGTGCCAGCAGCCCCAGGACTGGGGACTACGAGCAGTACTTC	CASSPRTGDYEQYF
NA	15	NA	TRBJ2-4	TRBV7-2	TGTGCCAGCAGGCCCCCCGCGGGCGGGAAAAACATTCAGTACTTC	CASRPPAGGKNIQYF